The 19 T cell receptor beta chains below were found in one sample sequenced in a study of T cells in Graves' hyperthyroidism and ophthalmopathy. Using RNA transcripts as the source, TCR beta CDR3 regions were amplified. A first-round RT-PCR of the TCR CDR3 used the HTBI primer set. In TCRdb, the multiplex PCR reads were re-called with MiXCR into one record per CDR3 protein. The sample yields hundreds of thousands of distinct CDR3 sequences, less than 15% seen once. Sequencing was done on a sample of blood. These receptors all stem from a woman between 18 and 29 years old with Graves' hyperthyroidism.

This sequence joins TRBV7-9 and TRBJ1-2; 7 positions match TRBD1. The germline gives CDR1 SEHNR, CDR2 FQNEAQ (reference sequence). This CDR3 is 15 amino acids long. V was clipped by 2 bases and J by 6 bases; unmatched bases: 9. The CDR3 nucleotides are TGTGCCAGCAGCTTAACGGGACAGCCAACCCATGGCTACACCTTC. Its translation is CASSLTGQPTHGYTF.

This clonotype was counted ten times or more. The chain uses TRBV27 and TRBJ2-1; 11 bases fit TRBD2. This CDR3 spans 14 amino acids. V lost 3 bases, J lost 10 bases, and 5 bases stayed unmatched. The germline CDR1 and CDR2 sequences are MNHEY and SMNVEV (reference sequence). CDR3 protein: CASSLRLAGGEQFF. CDR3 sequence (DNA): TGTGCCAGCAGTTTGAGGCTAGCGGGAGGAGAGCAGTTCTTC.

This clonotype turned up a few times. The chain couples TRBV30 to TRBJ1-1; TRBD1 agrees at 10 bases. Germline lookup yields CDR1 GTSNPN and CDR2 SVGIG (reference sequence). J was trimmed by 0 bases and V by 3 bases; bases with no gene match: 10. This CDR3 has 17 amino acids. CDR3 sequence reads: CAWRSRDRGLMNTEAFF. CDR3 nucleotides: TGTGCCTGGAGGTCCCGGGACAGGGGCCTCATGAACACTGAAGCTTTCTTT. Together with reference TRBV30 and TRBJ1-1, the CDR3 gives the full variable domain: SQTIHQWPATLVQPVGSPLSLECTVEGTSNPNLYWYRQAAGRGLQLLFYSVGIGQISSEVPQNLSASRPQDRQFILSSKKLLLSDSGFYLCAWRSRDRGLMNTEAFFGQGTRLTVV.

This clonotype was counted a few times. This chain links TRBV19 with TRBJ1-5, with D hard to call. V was trimmed by 4 bases and J by 0 bases, leaving 13 bases between them. The length of the CDR3 is 16 residues. Germline V CDR1 and CDR2: LNHDA, SQIVND (reference sequence). Written as DNA, the CDR3 is TGTGCCAGTAGTACTAACATTGATGATAGCAATCAGCCCCAGCATTTT. As protein: CASSTNIDDSNQPQHF.

This clonotype was picked up many times. The gene calls are TRBV18 and TRBJ2-7; perhaps TRBD1 as D (6 bases). From germline, CDR1 is KGHSH and CDR2 LQKENI. The CDR3 is 13 amino acids. V was pared by 8 bases and J by 3 bases, with 14 bases between. The CDR3 region has the DNA TGTGCCAGCCGAGGGGGTTTGAGCTACGAGCAGTACTTC. Encoded protein: CASRGGLSYEQYF. The full variable domain, with the rest looked up from reference TRBV18 and TRBJ2-7, is NAGVMQNPRHLVRRRGQEARLRCSPMKGHSHVYWYRQLPEEGLKFMVYLQKENIIDESGMPKERFSAEFPKEGPSILRIQQVVRGDSAAYFCASRGGLSYEQYFGPGTRLTVT.

CDR3 protein: CSARDGQGPYEQYF. The CDR3 coding sequence is TGCAGTGCTAGAGATGGACAGGGACCCTACGAGCAGTACTTC. This rearrangement joins TRBV20-1 to TRBJ2-7; 8 nucleotides match TRBD1. V trimming: 0 bases; J trimming: 2 bases; junction bases outside the gene matches: 3. The length of the CDR3 is 14 residues. Germline V gene lookup returns CDR1 DFQATT and CDR2 SNEGSKA (reference sequence).

The rearrangement links TRBV30 to TRBJ2-6; TRBD2 aligns across 7 bases. From germline, CDR1 is GTSNPN and CDR2 SVGIG (reference sequence). The junction had 8 bases not matched to a gene; V was cut back by 4 bases and J by 2 bases. CDR3 length: 16 residues. This chain's CDR3 is CAWTPETSPGANVLTF. The CDR3 DNA reads TGTGCCTGGACCCCCGAGACTAGCCCTGGGGCCAACGTCCTGACTTTC.

The V gene is TRBV29-1, the J gene TRBJ2-2; TRBD2 matches 12 bases. The CDR3 has 13 amino acids. V lost 6 bases and J lost 6; bases outside the gene matches: 2. Germline assignment: CDR1 SQVTM and CDR2 ANQGSEA. CDR3 bases: TGCAGCGTGACTAGCGGGAGACCCGGGGAGCTGTTTTTT. It specifies CSVTSGRPGELFF.

The CDR3 nucleotides read TGTGCCAGCAGATCCTCGGGTAGGGACTATGGCTACACCTTC. Encoded protein: CASRSSGRDYGYTF. The gene calls are TRBV6-2 or TRBV6-3 and TRBJ1-2, with D hard to call. This CDR3 region has 14 residues. Germline assignment: CDR1 MNHEY and CDR2 SVGEGT. V was clipped by 6 bases and J by 3 bases, with 14 bases between them.

This clonotype occurred a few times. The chain carries TRBV15 and TRBJ2-7; 10 bases map to TRBD1. This CDR3 is built from 15 residues. Per germline, CDR1 LNHNV and CDR2 YYDKDF (reference sequence). The ends lost 4 bases at V and 3 bases at J; junction bases unmatched: 6. CDR3 residues: CATSTRTGGYYEQYF. CDR3 DNA: TGTGCCACCAGCACGAGGACAGGGGGATACTACGAGCAGTACTTC.

This clonotype has a handful of counts. The CDR3 sequence is CASRVSGEGSYGYTF. Written as DNA, the CDR3 is TGTGCCAGCAGGGTTTCAGGAGAGGGGTCCTATGGCTACACCTTC. The rearrangement uses TRBV9 and TRBJ1-2, with a weak D call TRBD1 (5 bases). Trimming removed 5 bases at V and 4 bases at J, with 18 bases between. Germline V gene lookup returns CDR1 SGDLS and CDR2 YYNGEE. This CDR3 is 15 amino acids long.

Only a few counts were recorded for this clonotype. The V call is TRBV12-3 or TRBV12-4, the J call TRBJ2-5; 8 bases are shared with TRBD2. The CDR3 consists of 17 residues. V gave up 7 bases and J gave up 4 bases; unmatched junction bases: 17. The CDR3 DNA is TGTGCCAGCACCAATTGGGATTTAGCGGGACTCCCAGAGACCCAGTACTTC. Protein: CASTNWDLAGLPETQYF.

The chain joins TRBV6-1 to TRBJ2-1; TRBD1 might be the D (6 bases). This CDR3 contains 13 residues. In germline, CDR1 is MNHNS, CDR2 SASEGT. The V end was cut by 5 bases, the J end by 9 bases, with 14 bases between. This chain's CDR3 is CASSYRVGPEQFF. Written as DNA, the CDR3 is TGTGCCAGCAGTTACAGGGTAGGCCCTGAGCAGTTCTTC.

This chain uses TRBV28 with TRBJ1-3; D is unresolved. The CDR3 contains 14 residues. Trimming shortened V by 3 bases and J by 0 bases, and 6 bases separated the two germline ends. Per the germline V gene, CDR1 is MDHEN and CDR2 is SYDVKM. CDR3 sequence: CASSFRYSGNTIYF. DNA for the CDR3: TGTGCCAGCAGTTTTCGCTACTCTGGAAACACCATATATTTT.

This clonotype was counted ten times or more. The chain carries TRBV6-2 or TRBV6-3 and TRBJ2-7; possibly TRBD2 for D (6 bases). Trimming left V 7 bases short and J 3 bases short, with 19 bases between. Germline V gives CDR1 MNHEY, CDR2 SVGEGT. This CDR3 is built from 15 residues. For the CDR3, the DNA is TGTGCCAGCACCCCGGTCGACGGGGGTTTCTACGAGCAGTACTTC. Translated: CASTPVDGGFYEQYF.

This clonotype was picked up a small number of times. This CDR3 is CASSQDTFRAGELFF. In nucleotides, the CDR3 is TGTGCCAGCAGCCAGGACACTTTCCGGGCCGGGGAGCTGTTTTTT. The rearrangement joins TRBV3-1 to TRBJ2-2, with a weak D call TRBD1 (5 bases). V was shortened by 3 bases and J by 6 bases, with 14 bases between the two germline ends. CDR3 length: 15 residues. The germline gives CDR1 LGHDT, CDR2 YNNKEL (reference sequence).

Regarding this clonotype: A read error may explain this, as a much larger clone is one base away. This chain links TRBV3-1 with TRBJ2-1; 7 bases agree with TRBD2. The V gene's germline CDR1 is LGHDT and CDR2 YNNKEL (reference sequence). Trimming cost V 4 bases and J 8 bases; bases outside gene matches: 5. This CDR3 has 13 amino acids. The CDR3 spells CASSLGLGYEQFF. The CDR3 DNA reads as TGTGCCAGCAGCCTTGGACTAGGCTATGAGCAGTTCTTC.

This clonotype turned up a few times. The V gene is TRBV29-1, the J gene TRBJ2-3, with D uncertain. This CDR3 spans 12 amino acids. Germline V gives CDR1 SQVTM, CDR2 ANQGSEA. The ends were cut back, 3 bases at V and 2 bases at J, with 6 bases in the middle. CDR3 nucleotide sequence: TGCAGCGTTGACAAGTCCACAGATACGCAGTATTTT. It specifies CSVDKSTDTQYF.

A few counts support this clonotype. The chain couples TRBV5-1 to TRBJ2-6; D may be TRBD1 (6 bases). The V end was cut by 1 base, the J end by 0 bases, with 14 bases between. The CDR3 sequence is 18 residues long. Germline V gives CDR1 SGHRS, CDR2 YFSETQ. In DNA, the CDR3 is TGCGCCAGCAGCTTGTATGGGGGCCAACTCTCTGGGGCCAACGTCCTGACTTTC. This sequence encodes CASSLYGGQLSGANVLTF.